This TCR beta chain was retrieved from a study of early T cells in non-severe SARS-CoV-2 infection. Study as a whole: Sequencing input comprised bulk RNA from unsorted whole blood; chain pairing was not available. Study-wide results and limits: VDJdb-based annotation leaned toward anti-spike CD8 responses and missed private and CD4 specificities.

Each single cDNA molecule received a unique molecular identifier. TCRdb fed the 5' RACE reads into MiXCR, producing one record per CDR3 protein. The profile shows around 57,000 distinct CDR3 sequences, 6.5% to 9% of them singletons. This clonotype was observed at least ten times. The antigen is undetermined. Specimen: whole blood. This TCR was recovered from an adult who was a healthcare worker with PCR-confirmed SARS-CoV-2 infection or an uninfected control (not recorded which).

The CDR3, as DNA: TGTGCCAGCAGCTTCTCTATCGGGAGGAGGTCCTACAATGAGCAGTTCTTC. This gives the protein CASSFSIGRRSYNEQFF. The J gene is TRBJ2-1, the V gene TRBV7-9; 7 bases match TRBD2. CDR3 length: 17 amino acids. V trimming: 3 bases; J trimming: 1 base; junction bases outside the gene matches: 9. The germline CDR1 and CDR2 sequences are SEHNR and FQNEAQ (reference sequence).